This T cell receptor beta chain was identified in a study of beta chain features in type 1 diabetes. V dropped 0 bases and J dropped 7 bases, with 7 bases sitting between them. The CDR3 sequence is 14 residues long. Germline values: CDR1 LGHNA, CDR2 YNFKEQ. Since all of the isolated RNA was reverse transcribed, expressed TCRB transcripts were what got sequenced. Produced via immunoSEQ multiplex PCR; TCRdb's table is partial and in-frame only. Of tens of thousands of clones in the sample, roughly 34% were seen once. Sequencing input: stem cell memory CD4+ T cells from blood. The clonotype was recovered from a woman younger than 30 in good health. This rearrangement joins TRBV4-2 to TRBJ1-6, with D hard to call. Written as DNA, the CDR3 is TGTGCCAGCAGCCAAGATCACAGCAATTCACCCCTCCACTTT. It encodes CASSQDHSNSPLHF.